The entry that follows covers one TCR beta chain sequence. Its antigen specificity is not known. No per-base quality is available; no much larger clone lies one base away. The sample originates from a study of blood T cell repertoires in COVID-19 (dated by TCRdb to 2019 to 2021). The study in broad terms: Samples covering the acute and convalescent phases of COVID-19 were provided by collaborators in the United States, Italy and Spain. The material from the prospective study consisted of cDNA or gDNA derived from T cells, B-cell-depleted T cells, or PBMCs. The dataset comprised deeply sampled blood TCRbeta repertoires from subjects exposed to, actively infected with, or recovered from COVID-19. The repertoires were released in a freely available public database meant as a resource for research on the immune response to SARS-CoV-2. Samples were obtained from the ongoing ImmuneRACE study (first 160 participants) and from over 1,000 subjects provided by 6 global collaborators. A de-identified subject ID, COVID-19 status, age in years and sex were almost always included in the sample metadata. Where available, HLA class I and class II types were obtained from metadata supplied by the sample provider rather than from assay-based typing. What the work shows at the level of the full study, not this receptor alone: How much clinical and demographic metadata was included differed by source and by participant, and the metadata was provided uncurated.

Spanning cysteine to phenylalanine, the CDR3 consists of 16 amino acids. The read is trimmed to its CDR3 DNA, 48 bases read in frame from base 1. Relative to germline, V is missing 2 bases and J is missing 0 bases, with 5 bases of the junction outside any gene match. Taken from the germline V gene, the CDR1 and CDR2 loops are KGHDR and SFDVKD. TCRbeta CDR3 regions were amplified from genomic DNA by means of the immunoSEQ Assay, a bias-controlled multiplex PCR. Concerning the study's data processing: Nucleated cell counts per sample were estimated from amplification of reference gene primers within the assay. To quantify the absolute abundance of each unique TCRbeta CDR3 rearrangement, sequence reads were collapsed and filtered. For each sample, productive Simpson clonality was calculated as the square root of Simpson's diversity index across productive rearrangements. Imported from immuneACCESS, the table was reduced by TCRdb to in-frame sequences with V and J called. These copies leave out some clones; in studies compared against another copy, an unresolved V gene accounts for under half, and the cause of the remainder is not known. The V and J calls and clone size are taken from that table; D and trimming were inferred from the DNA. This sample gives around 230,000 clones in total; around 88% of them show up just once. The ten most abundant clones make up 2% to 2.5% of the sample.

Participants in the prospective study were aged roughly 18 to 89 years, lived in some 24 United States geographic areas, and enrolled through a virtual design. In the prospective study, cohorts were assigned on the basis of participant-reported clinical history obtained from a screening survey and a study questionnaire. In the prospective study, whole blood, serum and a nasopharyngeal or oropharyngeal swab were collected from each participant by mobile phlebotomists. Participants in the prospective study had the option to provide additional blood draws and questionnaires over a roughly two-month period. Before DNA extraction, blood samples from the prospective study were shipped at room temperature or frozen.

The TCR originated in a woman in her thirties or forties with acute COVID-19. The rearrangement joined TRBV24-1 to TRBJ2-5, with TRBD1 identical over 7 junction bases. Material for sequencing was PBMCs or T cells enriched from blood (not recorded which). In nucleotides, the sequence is TGTGCCACCAGTGATTCAGGACAGGTAAACCAAGAGACCCAGTACTTC. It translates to CATSDSGQVNQETQYF.